In this sample, the clone carrying this TCR beta chain turned up many times. Time point described: sample taken at primary tumor resection. Tumor, nontumor lung or frozen PBMC supplied whole RNA that was sequenced unsorted. Each TCR cDNA molecule carried a unique molecular identifier. TCRdb called the 5' RACE reads again in MiXCR, with one record for every CDR3 protein. The profile shows over 10,000 distinct CDR3 sequences, around 15% of them singletons. V lost 2 bases and J 2 bases, leaving 7 bases between the germline ends. CDR1 is MNHEY, CDR2 SVGEGT, per germline. CDR3 length: 14 amino acids. The data stem from a study of spatial heterogeneity in lung cancer. The wider study: Alpha-chain sequences were consistently detected less often than beta-chain sequences. Mean representation of each unique TCR and UMI combination in the raw reads exceeded nine occurrences.

The chain combines TRBV6-2 or TRBV6-3 with TRBJ2-4; unclear D gene. The sequence derives from a male donor with early-stage non-small cell lung cancer. The material sequenced was PBMCs, taken at surgery. The CDR3 protein is CASSYPGSKNIQYF. CDR3 in DNA: TGTGCCAGCAGTTACCCCGGGTCCAAAAACATTCAGTACTTC.